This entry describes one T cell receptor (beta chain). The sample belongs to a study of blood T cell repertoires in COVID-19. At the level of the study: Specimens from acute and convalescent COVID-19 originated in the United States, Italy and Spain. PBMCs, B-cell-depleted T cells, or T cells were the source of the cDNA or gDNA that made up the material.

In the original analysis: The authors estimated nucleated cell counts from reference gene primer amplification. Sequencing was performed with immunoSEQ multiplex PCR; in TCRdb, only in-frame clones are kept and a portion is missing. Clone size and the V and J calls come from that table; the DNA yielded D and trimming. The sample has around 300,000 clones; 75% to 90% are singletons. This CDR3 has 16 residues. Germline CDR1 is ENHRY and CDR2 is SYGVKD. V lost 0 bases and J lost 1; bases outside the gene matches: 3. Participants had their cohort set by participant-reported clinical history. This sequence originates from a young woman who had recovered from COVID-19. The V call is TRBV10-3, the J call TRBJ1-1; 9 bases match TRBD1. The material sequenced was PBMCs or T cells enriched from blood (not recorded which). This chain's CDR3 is CAISESQGASNTEAFF. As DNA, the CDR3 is TGTGCCATCAGTGAGTCACAGGGGGCTTCGAACACTGAAGCTTTCTTT.